This TCR beta chain is from a study of shared clonotypes between healthy human individuals (TCRdb year 2020). Concerning the study at large: Two women and a few men aged 18 to 49 years were included in the cohort. Leukapheresis yielded between about 0.9 and 9 billion PBMCs per donor. Blood TCR repertoires of about 5 healthy adults were deeply sequenced to estimate repertoire size and the extent of clonotype sharing between individuals. Per donor, three plates each were used for CD4 naive and CD4 memory, two for CD8 naive, and one for CD8 memory. To increase sequencing depth and limit assay-specific biases, different laboratories used diverse techniques to prepare libraries and sequence TCR repertoires. Summary of the overall study and its limitations: Larger estimated clonotype richness was generally found for naive subsets than for memory subsets. Pairwise subsampling indicated that sequencing depth was expected to affect the degree of clonotype sharing among donors. Incomplete sequencing was indicated by rarefaction of sorted-subset datasets, despite the large sequencing depth. Sampling was restricted to blood, and TCR repertoires in tissue are likely to differ from TCR repertoires in blood. Sharing across a few donors was observed for roughly 5% of naive CD4, over 3% of naive CD8, about 2.3% of memory CD4, and roughly 0.4% of memory CD8 clonotypes. Because the study included only a small number of donors, the genetic and exposure-history diversity represented was limited. Compared with non-shared clonotypes, the clonotypes found in all four sorted-subset donors had higher generation probabilities.

For the CD8 naive samples, CD45RO-negative cells were positively selected for CCR7, yielding a CD45RA+CCR7+ population from which TemRA cells were excluded. Healthy HIV-negative adults with no recently reported acute infections or vaccinations were included as donors. Every donor was a Caucasian adult residing in Nashville, Tennessee, USA. Blood was obtained by leukapheresis, after which PBMCs were separated by Ficoll-Histopaque density gradient centrifugation and cryopreserved in liquid nitrogen vapor phase. Analytical flow cytometry was used to check the purity and quantity of each magnetically sorted T cell population. From each sorted fraction, genomic DNA was isolated and quantified by UV absorbance on a Nanodrop 2000c. V is cut by 6 bases and J by 2 bases, and the space between the germline ends is 11 bases. From the cysteine through the phenylalanine, the CDR3 covers 14 amino acids. Just the 42-base CDR3 DNA is kept, in frame starting at base 1. The germline V gene provides CDR1 SNHLY and CDR2 FYNNEI.

TCR CDR3 regions were amplified from genomic DNA by multiplex PCR using the deep immunoSEQ assay. Extracted genomic DNA from each cell subset was spread evenly across all wells of several immunoSEQ 96-well plates, with each plate serving as a replicate. Each replicate PCR for sorted subsets received around 0.2 ug genomic DNA, equal to about 30,000 T cell genomes. Purified libraries were quantified with a Qubit 3.0 fluorometer, sized on a Bioanalyzer 2100, and re-quantified with the KAPA Library Quantification kit. Each immunoSEQ 96-well plate was sequenced on its own single-read 150-cycle Illumina NextSeq 550 flow cell. The study's own analysis went as follows. The immunoSEQ output contained only junctional sequences without quality scores, so filtering could not match that applied to full-length reads. To assign V/J genes and CDR3, sequences were annotated using PyIR, a Python wrapper for IgBLAST v1.9, with IMGT germline references. Reads with weak V/J assignments (E-value above 1e-6), missing CDR3, stop codons, out-of-frame junctions, or ambiguous translated residues were removed. A V3J clonotype was defined by an identical inferred V gene, J gene, and CDR3 amino acid sequence. To compute the percentage overlap between repertoires, the number of shared unique clonotypes was divided by the size of the smaller repertoire. Three approaches were used to assess repertoire richness: RTK rarefaction, the Chao1 estimator, and Recon v2.1 estimates of unobserved clonotypes. Generation probabilities for all TCRbeta clonotypes obtained by the gDNA method from several donors were computed using OLGA. Held by TCRdb, this immuneACCESS table contains in-frame sequences only and omits some clones. Under half of the omission traces to an unresolved V gene where checked; the cause of the rest is unknown. The V and J calls and clone size come from that table; D and trimming were worked out from the DNA. The sample has 550,000 to 750,000 clones on record, around 95% of them singletons. Of the sample, about 0.11% is held by the ten largest clones.

Comment on this clone: No antigen is known for it. The record has no base qualities; no much larger clone is one base away.

Rearrangement joined TRBV2 to TRBJ1-3; no D gene call is confident. This receptor was taken from a woman in her twenties or thirties in good health. The sample was naive CD8+ T cells sorted from blood. In light of the paper, this sample's cell subset or site label describes: CD45RA+CCR7+. The CDR3 amino acid sequence is: CASRPENPGNTIYF. The DNA reads TGTGCCAGCAGGCCCGAAAATCCTGGAAACACCATATATTTT.